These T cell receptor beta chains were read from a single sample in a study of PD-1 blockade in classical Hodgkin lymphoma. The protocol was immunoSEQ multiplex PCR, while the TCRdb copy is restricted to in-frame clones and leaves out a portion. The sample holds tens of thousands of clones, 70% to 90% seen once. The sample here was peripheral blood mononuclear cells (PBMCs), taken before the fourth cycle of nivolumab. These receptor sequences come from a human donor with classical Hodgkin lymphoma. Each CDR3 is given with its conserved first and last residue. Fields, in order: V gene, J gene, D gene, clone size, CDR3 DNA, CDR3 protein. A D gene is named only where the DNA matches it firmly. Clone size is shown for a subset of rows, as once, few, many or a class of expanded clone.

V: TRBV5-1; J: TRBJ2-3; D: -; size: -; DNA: TGCGCCAGCAGCTTTGGGGCACTCTCTAGCACAGATACGCAGTATTTT; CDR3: CASSFGALSSTDTQYF
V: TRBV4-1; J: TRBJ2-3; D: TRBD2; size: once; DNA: TGCGCCAGCAGCCGGATAACTAGCGGGGGTGCTAGCACAGATACGCAGTATTTT; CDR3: CASSRITSGGASTDTQYF
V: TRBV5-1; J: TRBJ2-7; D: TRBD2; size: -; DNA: TGCGCCAGCAGCTTGAGAATTAGCGGGGGGACTGAGAACGAGCAGTACTTC; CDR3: CASSLRISGGTENEQYF
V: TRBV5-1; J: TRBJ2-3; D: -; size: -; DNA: TGCGCCAGCAGCTTGGTCCTAGCTGGGGGAGATACGCAGTATTTT; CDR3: CASSLVLAGGDTQYF
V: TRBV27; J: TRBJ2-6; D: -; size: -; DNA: TGTGCCAGCAGTTCTTTTTGGGGGGGACAGACTGATAGCTCTGGGGCCAACGTCCTGACTTTC; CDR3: CASSSFWGGQTDSSGANVLTF
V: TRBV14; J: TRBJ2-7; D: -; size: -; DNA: TGTGCCAGCAGCCAAGGGGGCAGGGATTACGAGCAGTACTTC; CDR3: CASSQGGRDYEQYF
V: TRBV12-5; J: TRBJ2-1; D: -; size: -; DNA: TGTGCTAGTGGTTTGTGGTCCCGGTCAGAGCAGTTCTTC; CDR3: CASGLWSRSEQFF
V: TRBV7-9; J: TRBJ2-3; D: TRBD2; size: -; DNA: TGTGCCAGCAGCTTCCTCGGGGGGACAGATACGCAGTATTTT; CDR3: CASSFLGGTDTQYF
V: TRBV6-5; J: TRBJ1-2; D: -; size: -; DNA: TGTGCCAGCAGTTACTCGGGGGGCGCGCGATATGGCTACACCTTC; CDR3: CASSYSGGARYGYTF
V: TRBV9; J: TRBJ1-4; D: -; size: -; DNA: TGTGCCAGCAGCGTGGGGCAGTTTAATGAAAAACTGTTTTTT; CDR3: CASSVGQFNEKLFF
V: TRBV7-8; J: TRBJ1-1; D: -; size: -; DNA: TGTGCCACCAACCAGGGTCGTGGCACTGAAGCTTTCTTT; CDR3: CATNQGRGTEAFF
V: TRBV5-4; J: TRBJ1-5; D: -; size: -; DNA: TGTGCCAGCAGCTATAACGGGGGGATCAATCAGCCCCAGCATTTT; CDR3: CASSYNGGINQPQHF
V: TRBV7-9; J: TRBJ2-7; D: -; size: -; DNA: TGTGCCAGCCATCGCGTAGAGGGGCACGAGCAGTACTTC; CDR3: CASHRVEGHEQYF
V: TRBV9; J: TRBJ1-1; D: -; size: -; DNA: TGTGCCAGCAGCGTAGCGGCAGGGTTGGCTCAAGAAGCTTTCTTT; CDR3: CASSVAAGLAQEAFF
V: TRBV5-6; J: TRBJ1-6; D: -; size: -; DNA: TGTGCCAGCAGCTTGGTTGGGGGGCTTTCTAAGAATTCACCCCTCCACTTT; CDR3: CASSLVGGLSKNSPLHF
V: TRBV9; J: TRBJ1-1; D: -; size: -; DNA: TGTGCCAGCAGCGAAACAGGGTCGGGGAACACTGAAGCTTTCTTT; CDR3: CASSETGSGNTEAFF
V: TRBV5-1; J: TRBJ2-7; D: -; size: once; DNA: TGCGCCAGCAGCTCGCTGTCCCAGGTCCACGAGCAGTACTTC; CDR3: CASSSLSQVHEQYF
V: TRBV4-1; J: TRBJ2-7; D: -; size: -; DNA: TGCGCCAGCAGCCAAGCGGCCCTGCCGTGGGAGCAGTACTTC; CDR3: CASSQAALPWEQYF
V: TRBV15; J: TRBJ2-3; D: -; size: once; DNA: TGTGCCACCAGCTTGTCAGACTTCAAAACGGATACGCAGTATTTT; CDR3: CATSLSDFKTDTQYF
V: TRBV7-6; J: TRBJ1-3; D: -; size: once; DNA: TGTGCCAGCAGCTTAGGTACAGGGCGTCTCGGAAACACCATATATTTT; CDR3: CASSLGTGRLGNTIYF
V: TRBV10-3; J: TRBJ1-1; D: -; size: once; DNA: TGTGCCAGCCAGGCCGGGGACAAGAACACTGAAGCTTTCTTT; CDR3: CASQAGDKNTEAFF
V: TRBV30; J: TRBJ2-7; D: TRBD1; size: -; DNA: TGTGCCTGGAGTGTGGAGGAACAGGGGCTGTCCTACGAGCAGTACTTC; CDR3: CAWSVEEQGLSYEQYF
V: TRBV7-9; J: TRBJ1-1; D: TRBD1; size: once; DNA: TGTGCCAGCAGCCACGACAGGGGGTTATCCGTCCCACAAGCTTTCTTT; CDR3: CASSHDRGLSVPQAFF
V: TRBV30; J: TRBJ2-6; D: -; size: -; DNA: TGTGCCTGGAGTGTACGAGGGGGTTCTGGGGCCAACGTCCTGACTTTC; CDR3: CAWSVRGGSGANVLTF
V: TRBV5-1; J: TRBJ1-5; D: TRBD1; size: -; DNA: TGCGCCAGCAGCCCCCTAGGAGACAGGGGCCAGCCCCAGCATTTT; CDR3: CASSPLGDRGQPQHF
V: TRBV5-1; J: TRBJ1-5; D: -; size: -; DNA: TGCGCCAGCAGCGAACAGGGTCTCGGAGGCAATCAGCCCCAGCATTTT; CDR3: CASSEQGLGGNQPQHF
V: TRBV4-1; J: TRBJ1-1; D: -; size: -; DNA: TGCGCCACCCAGAACACTGAAGCTTTCTTT; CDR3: CATQNTEAFF
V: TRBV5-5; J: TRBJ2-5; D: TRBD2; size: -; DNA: TGTGCCAGCAGCTTTCGGGGGGGTCAAGAGACCCAGTACTTC; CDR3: CASSFRGGQETQYF
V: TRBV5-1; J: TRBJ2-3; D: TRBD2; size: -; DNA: TGCGCCACCGCCGTAGCGGGGGGGCCTGGCACAGATACGCAGTATTTT; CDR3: CATAVAGGPGTDTQYF
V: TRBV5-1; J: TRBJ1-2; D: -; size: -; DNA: TGCGCCAGCAGCTTAACGACAGTGCAGAATGGCTACACCTTC; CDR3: CASSLTTVQNGYTF
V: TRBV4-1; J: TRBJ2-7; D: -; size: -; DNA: TGCGCCAGCAGCCAAGGCCGGGCTAGCTCCTACGAGCAGTACTTC; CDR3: CASSQGRASSYEQYF
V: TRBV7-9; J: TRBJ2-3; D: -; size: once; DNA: TGTGCCAGCAGCTCTTCCGGCACAGATACGCAGTATTTT; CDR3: CASSSSGTDTQYF
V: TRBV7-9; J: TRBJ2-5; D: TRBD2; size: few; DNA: TGTGCCAGCAGCTTCTATCGGGGAGGGGAGACCCAGTACTTC; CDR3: CASSFYRGGETQYF
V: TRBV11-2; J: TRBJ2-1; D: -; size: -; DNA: TGTGCCAGCAGCCCACGGACTAAACCCCTCAATGAGCAGTTCTTC; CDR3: CASSPRTKPLNEQFF
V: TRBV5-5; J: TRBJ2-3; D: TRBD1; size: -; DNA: TGTGCCAGCAGCTCGGGACAGGGGTCGTCGGCTACGCAGTATTTT; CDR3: CASSSGQGSSATQYF
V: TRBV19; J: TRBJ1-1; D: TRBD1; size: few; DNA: TGTGCCAGTAATCACCCGGGGTTCTTTTCGACAGGGGGCCTTTCTGAAGCTTTCTTT; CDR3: CASNHPGFFSTGGLSEAFF
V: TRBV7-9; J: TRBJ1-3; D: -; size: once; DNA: TGTGCCAGCACAGACAAAGGAAACACCATATATTTT; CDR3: CASTDKGNTIYF
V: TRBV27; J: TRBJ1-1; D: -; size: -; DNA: TGTGCCAGCAGTGCTTCGGGACGAGGAAACACTGAAGCTTTCTTT; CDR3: CASSASGRGNTEAFF
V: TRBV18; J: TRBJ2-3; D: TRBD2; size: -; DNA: TGTGCCAGCTCACCCTTAGGAGCGGGGTCAGGCACAGATACGCAGTATTTT; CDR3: CASSPLGAGSGTDTQYF
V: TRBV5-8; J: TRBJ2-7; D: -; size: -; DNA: TGTGCCAGCAGCTTTTCTAGGGCGGGGTTCGAGCAGTACTTC; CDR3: CASSFSRAGFEQYF
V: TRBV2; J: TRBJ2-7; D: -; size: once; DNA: TGTGCCATGCATGGACAGACCTACGAGCAGTACTTC; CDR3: CAMHGQTYEQYF
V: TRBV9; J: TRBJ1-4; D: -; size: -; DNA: TGTGCCAGCAGCGTGGCCCAACAGGGCAGTGCTAATGAAAAACTGTTTTTT; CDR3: CASSVAQQGSANEKLFF
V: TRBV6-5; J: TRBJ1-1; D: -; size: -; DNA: TGTGCCAGCAGTTACGAGGGGAAAATGAACACTGAAGCTTTCTTT; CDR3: CASSYEGKMNTEAFF
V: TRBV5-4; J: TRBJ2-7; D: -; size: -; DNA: TGTGCCAGCAGCTTGTATCGAGGATCGGACGAGCAGTACTTC; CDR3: CASSLYRGSDEQYF
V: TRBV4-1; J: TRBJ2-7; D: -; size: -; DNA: TGCGCCAGCAGCCAAGATCGAGGTAGAGGGGGCTCCTACGAGCAGTACTTC; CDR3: CASSQDRGRGGSYEQYF